Below, 5 T cell receptor beta chains from the same sample are listed, as sequenced in a study of CD8 T cells in ankylosing spondylitis. Study-wide results and caveats: It appeared that ankylosing spondylitis blood was characterized by a TCR beta motif of roughly 8 highly homologous variants.

TCRdb reprocessed the 5' RACE reads via MiXCR and lists one record per CDR3 protein. The sample lists under 950,000 distinct CDR3 sequences; 15% to 20% were seen once. These receptors lack a known antigen. The sequenced material came from blood, either unsorted or a sorted T cell fraction (not recorded which). These receptor sequences come from a male donor with ankylosing spondylitis.

This rearrangement joins TRBV27 to TRBJ1-6, with 7 bases lining up with TRBD1. CDR3 length: 15 amino acids. V shed 6 bases and J 6 bases; nucleotides not matched to a gene: 8. The germline gives CDR1 MNHEY, CDR2 SMNVEV (reference sequence). Written as DNA, the CDR3 is TGTGCCAGCAGGGCAGACAGGGAGGTTAATTCACCCCTCCACTTT. Translated: CASRADREVNSPLHF.

Only a few counts were recorded for this clonotype. The chain recombines TRBV12-3 or TRBV12-4 with TRBJ2-2; D is possibly TRBD1 or TRBD2 (6 bases each). V was cut by 5 bases and J by 6 bases, with 13 bases left in between. This CDR3 has 14 residues. CDR3 in DNA: TGTGCCAGCAGTGAGGACTACAGGGCCGGGGAGCTGTTTTTT. This encodes CASSEDYRAGELFF.

This sequence joins TRBV5-4 and TRBJ2-3; D is possibly TRBD2 (6 bases). The germline CDR1 and CDR2 sequences are SGHNT and YYREEE (reference sequence). Trimming cost V 4 bases and J 4 bases, with 19 bases left between them. The CDR3 is made up of 16 amino acids. The CDR3, as DNA: TGTGCCAGCAGCCTTCCCGGACTCGGGGGTTCAGATACGCAGTATTTT. The encoded protein is CASSLPGLGGSDTQYF.

The genes are TRBV6-2 or TRBV6-3 and TRBJ2-1; D perhaps matches TRBD1 (6 bases). The germline gives CDR1 MNHEY, CDR2 SVGEGT. CDR3 length: 15 residues. V lost 7 bases and J 1 base, leaving 14 bases between the germline ends. CDR3 DNA: TGTGCCAGCACCCTGGACAGTGTGTCCTACAATGAGCAGTTCTTC. It yields the protein CASTLDSVSYNEQFF.

The chain carries TRBV4-2 and TRBJ1-3; D is undetermined. CDR1 and CDR2 from the germline V gene are LGHNA and YNFKEQ. V lost 0 bases, J lost 5 bases, and 5 bases lay in between. The CDR3 length is 13 residues. CDR3: CASSQELRNTIYF. The DNA for the CDR3 is TGTGCCAGCAGCCAAGAGTTGAGAAACACCATATATTTT.